The clone carrying this T cell receptor (beta chain) was picked up a small number of times. The antigen remains undetermined. The germline gives CDR1 KGHSH, CDR2 LQKENI. V shed 4 bases, J shed 10 bases, and the junction held 11 bases outside the gene matches. CDR3 length: 14 residues. The sample belongs to a study of human T cells and chemical hapten exposure. In the study overall: Per-sample TCR yields varied mainly from small pooled library volume differences. General study findings and limits: Among TCRs, those above 1 in 1000 frequency were unaffected by DPC sensitization.

Total RNA was isolated from whole blood that had not been fractionated. The library attached unique molecular identifiers to individual cDNA molecules. Authors' methods: Samples contained a median of 95,638 TCRs, with a range of roughly 23,224 to 700,000. TCRdb called the 5' RACE reads again in MiXCR, with one record for every CDR3 protein. These V and J calls derive from TCRdb rather than the authors' analysis. The sample holds 80,000 or so distinct CDR3 sequences, around 15% seen once. The rearrangement links TRBV18 to TRBJ1-1; 8 positions match TRBD1. The sequence was obtained from a female donor in good health. The CDR3 spells CASSQTQGAGGAFF. Written as DNA, the CDR3 is TGTGCCAGCTCACAAACCCAGGGGGCGGGCGGAGCTTTCTTT.